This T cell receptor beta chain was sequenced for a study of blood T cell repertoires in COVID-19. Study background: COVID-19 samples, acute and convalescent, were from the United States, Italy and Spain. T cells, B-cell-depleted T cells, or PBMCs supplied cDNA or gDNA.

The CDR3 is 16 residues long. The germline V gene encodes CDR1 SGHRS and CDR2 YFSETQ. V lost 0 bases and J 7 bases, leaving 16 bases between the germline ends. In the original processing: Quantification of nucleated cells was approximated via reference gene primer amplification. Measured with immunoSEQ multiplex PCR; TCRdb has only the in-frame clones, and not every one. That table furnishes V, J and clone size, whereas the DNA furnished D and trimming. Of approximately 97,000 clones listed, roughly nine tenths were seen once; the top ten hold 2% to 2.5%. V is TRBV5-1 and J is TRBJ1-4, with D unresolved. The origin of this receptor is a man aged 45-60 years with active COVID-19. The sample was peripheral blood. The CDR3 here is CASSLVRGSSSEKLFF. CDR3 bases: TGCGCCAGCAGCTTGGTCCGGGGATCTTCCTCTGAAAAACTGTTTTTT.